This T cell receptor beta chain was recovered during a study of shared clonotypes between healthy human individuals. Of note for this clone: Its antigen remains unidentified.

Assay: immunoSEQ multiplex PCR; the TCRdb copy retains only in-frame clones and omits some. This table holds 1,500,000 or so clones, 98% to 99% found once. Study-wide findings and caveats: Incompleteness in sorted-subset sequencing, despite large depth, was shown by rarefaction. Some naive CD4 clonotypes, around 4.7%, turned up in common across a few donors.

The clonotype comes from a young man in good health. What was sequenced was naive CD4+ T cells sorted from blood. Subset indicated: CD45RA+ positively selected.

The CDR3 DNA reads TGTGCCTGGAGTTTGGGACTCCTACCCTCCTACAATGAGCAGTTCTTC. Translating gives CAWSLGLLPSYNEQFF. V usage is TRBV30 and J usage is TRBJ2-1; weak D call: TRBD2 (6 bases). Looked up from germline, CDR1 is GTSNPN and CDR2 is SVGIG (reference sequence). The V end lost 2 bases, the J end lost 0 bases, and 14 bases lay between the germline ends. CDR3 length: 16 residues. Filled out from reference TRBV30 and TRBJ2-1, the complete variable domain reads SQTIHQWPATLVQPVGSPLSLECTVEGTSNPNLYWYRQAAGRGLQLLFYSVGIGQISSEVPQNLSASRPQDRQFILSSKKLLLSDSGFYLCAWSLGLLPSYNEQFFGPGTRLTVL.